The 7 T cell receptor beta chains presented below share a single source sample, sequenced in a study of blood T cell repertoires in COVID-19 (TCRdb year 2020). The library was built by means of the immunoSEQ multiplex PCR assay. TCRdb carries this immuneACCESS record with in-frame sequences only. Its versions omit some clonotypes, under half of them owing to an unresolved V gene in the studies checked, with the rest unexplained. The sample yields roughly 170,000 clones; approximately 85% were counted once. The ten largest clones take up 7.5% to 8% of the sample. The specimen sequenced was peripheral blood. The receptors were gathered from a man aged 35-49 years who had recovered from COVID-19.

This chain uses TRBV7-6 with TRBJ2-3; no clear D gene. CDR1 SGHVS and CDR2 FNYEAQ come from the germline V gene. The CDR3 extends over 15 amino acids. The V and J ends lost 2 bases and 2 bases respectively, with 11 bases between them. The CDR3: CASSLRTGFTDTQYF. For the CDR3, the DNA is TGTGCCAGCAGCTTACGTACCGGGTTCACAGATACGCAGTATTTT.

The rearrangement joins TRBV5-1 to TRBJ2-7, with a possible D match to TRBD1 (5 bases). V was cut by 0 bases and J by 7 bases, with 14 bases left in between. The CDR3 consists of 14 residues. CDR1 is SGHRS, CDR2 YFSETQ, per germline. CDR3 region: CASSLGDPGWEQYF. The CDR3 DNA reads TGCGCCAGCAGCTTGGGTGACCCAGGGTGGGAGCAGTACTTC.

This rearrangement joins TRBV19 to TRBJ2-1; 12 nucleotides align to TRBD2. Trimming removed 5 bases from V and 7 bases from J; junction bases left unmatched: 6. CDR3 size: 15 residues. Germline V gene data show CDR1 as LNHDA and CDR2 as SQIVND (reference sequence). CDR3 DNA: TGTGCCAGTAGTCTATCCGGACTAGCGGGAAATGAGCAGTTCTTC. This codes for CASSLSGLAGNEQFF.

The chain employs TRBV18 and TRBJ2-1; 8 bases are shared with TRBD2. V shed 5 bases and J 3 bases; nucleotides not matched to a gene: 12. Germline CDR1 KGHSH, CDR2 LQKENI. This CDR3 has 17 residues. The CDR3 reads CASSAQGTSGFYNEQFF. The CDR3 coding sequence is TGTGCCAGCTCAGCACAGGGAACTAGCGGCTTCTACAATGAGCAGTTCTTC.

The chain recombines TRBV11-2 with TRBJ1-2; no clear D. CDR1 and CDR2 from the germline V gene are SGHAT and FQNNGV. This CDR3 has 16 amino acids. V lost 3 bases and J 4 bases, leaving 18 bases between the germline ends. The CDR3 DNA reads as TGTGCCAGCAGCTTCCCACCCCCCAGCGTTTTCTATGGCTACACCTTC. It specifies CASSFPPPSVFYGYTF.

The V and J genes are TRBV19 and TRBJ1-2; possible D gene TRBD1, 5 bases. The CDR3 runs 14 residues. CDR1 is LNHDA, CDR2 SQIVND, per germline (reference sequence). V shed 5 bases and J shed 4 bases, with 14 bases lying between them. CDR3 sequence reads: CASSQDNLPYGYTF. Written as DNA, the CDR3 is TGTGCCAGTAGTCAGGACAACCTCCCCTATGGCTACACCTTC.

Here the CDR3 reads CASSQGGSSGYGELFF. The CDR3, as DNA: TGTGCCAGCAGCCAAGGGGGCTCTAGCGGGTACGGGGAGCTGTTTTTT. The V gene is TRBV4-2, the J gene TRBJ2-2; TRBD2 agrees at 8 bases. The CDR3 is 16 residues long. The germline V gene encodes CDR1 LGHNA and CDR2 YNFKEQ. V shed 1 base, J shed 7 bases, and the junction held 8 bases outside the gene matches.